This T cell receptor beta chain was retrieved from a study of monozygotic twins with inflammatory bowel disease. Overall study findings and caveats: Some repertoire variability may stem from patients' differing immunosuppressive treatments.

TCRdb processed the 5' RACE reads again and assigns one entry to each CDR3 protein, with no DNA. The listing records around 410,000 distinct CDR3 sequences. Germline CDR1 reads SGHDN; CDR2 reads FVKESK. The CDR3 is 13 residues long. Details on this clonotype: Its antigen is currently unknown.

This chain uses TRBV14 with TRBJ2-1. This receptor was identified in a human donor with ulcerative colitis or Crohn's disease, or a healthy co-twin of an affected twin (not recorded which). Sequencing was done on a sample of blood. This CDR3 reads CASSQETVYEQFF.